A single sample is the source of the 9 T cell receptor beta chains below, sequenced in a study of CD8+CD57+ T cells in acquired aplastic anemia. Profiles of TCR beta VDJ and CDR3 were generated from a genomic DNA template. In TCRdb, the reads were re-called with MiXCR into one record per CDR3 protein. The sample carries just over 400,000 distinct CDR3 sequences, 65% to 80% recorded once. The material sequenced was sorted CD4+, CD8+, or CD8+CD57+ T cells (not recorded which) from PBMCs. These receptors were collected from a human donor in good health, serving as a control.

This clonotype has at least ten counts. The chain combines TRBV15 with TRBJ2-7, with TRBD2 identical over 8 bases. Germline V lookup: CDR1 LNHNV, CDR2 YYDKDF (reference sequence). Trimming removed 1 base from V and 6 bases from J; junction bases left unmatched: 5. CDR3 length: 14 amino acids. CDR3 bases: TGTGCCACCAGCAGAGGAGGGACTAGTCTCGAGCAGTACTTC. Translated: CATSRGGTSLEQYF.

In its sample, this clonotype was seen a few times. Just one base apart from a much larger clone, this may be a read error. The CDR3 carries no conserved terminal phenylalanine or tryptophan, so it likely arises from a read error. This chain connects TRBV19 to TRBJ2-3; 7 bases map to TRBD1. Germline CDR1 reads LNHDA; CDR2 reads SQIVND (reference sequence). V lost 5 bases to trimming and J lost 0 bases; unmatched junction nucleotides: 5. The CDR3 extends over 15 amino acids. CDR3 in amino acids: CASSPDRASTDTQYL. The CDR3 region has the DNA TGTGCCAGTAGTCCCGACAGGGCTAGCACAGATACGCAGTATCTT.

The table lists this clonotype with many counts. The J gene is TRBJ2-2, the V gene TRBV7-7, with D uncertain. Looked up from germline, CDR1 is SSHAT and CDR2 is FNYEAQ (reference sequence). Trimming stripped 2 bases from V and 6 bases from J, with 10 bases between. This CDR3 has 14 residues. The CDR3, as DNA: TGTGCCAGCAGCTTACAAGGTCGGGCCGGGGAGCTGTTTTTT. Translating gives CASSLQGRAGELFF.

This clonotype has a count of ten or more. The V gene is TRBV19, the J gene TRBJ1-6; no firm D call. CDR1 LNHDA and CDR2 SQIVND come from the germline V gene (reference sequence). CDR3 length equals 14 residues. Trimming cost V 1 base and J 6 bases, with 7 bases left between them. The CDR3 region is CASSIGGSNSPLHF. CDR3 in DNA: TGTGCCAGTAGTATAGGGGGTAGTAATTCACCCCTCCACTTT.

In its sample, this clonotype was seen a few times. In this CDR3 the conserved last residue, phenylalanine or tryptophan, is missing, so a read error is likely. The V and J genes are TRBV10-2 and TRBJ2-5, with D possibly being TRBD2 (6 bases). Per germline, CDR1 WSHSY and CDR2 SAAADI. The CDR3 has 14 residues. CDR3 in amino acids: CASSESGRGETQYS. The DNA for the CDR3 is TGCGCCAGTAGTGAGTCAGGGCGGGGAGAGACCCAGTACTCC.

J is TRBJ2-2 and V is TRBV5-5; a weak D match, TRBD1 (5 bases). Germline assignment: CDR1 SGHKS and CDR2 YYEKEE (reference sequence). Trimming left V 3 bases short and J 3 bases short, with 15 bases between. CDR3 length equals 16 residues. The CDR3 is CASSWGKPGYTGELFF. CDR3 bases: TGTGCCAGCAGCTGGGGAAAACCAGGGTACACCGGGGAGCTGTTTTTT. Full variable domain (rest looked up from reference TRBV5-5 and TRBJ2-2): DAGVTQSPTHLIKTRGQQVTLRCSPISGHKSVSWYQQVLGQGPQFIFQYYEKEERGRGNFPDRFSARQFPNYSSELNVNALLLGDSALYLCASSWGKPGYTGELFFGEGSRLTVL.

This chain connects TRBV24-1 to TRBJ2-7, with D perhaps being TRBD1 or TRBD2 (5 bases each). This CDR3 spans 16 amino acids. In germline, CDR1 is KGHDR, CDR2 SFDVKD. Trimming left V 4 bases short and J 0 bases short, with 15 bases between. CDR3 bases: TGTGCCACCAGTGAGTCGGGGCAGGGCGCCTCCTACGAGCAGTACTTC. Its protein is CATSESGQGASYEQYF.

This chain joins TRBV6-6 and TRBJ1-2; D possibly corresponds to TRBD1 (5 bases). The CDR3 is 12 amino acids. Trimming cost V 9 bases and J 4 bases, with 12 bases left between them. Germline V gene lookup returns CDR1 MNHNY and CDR2 SVGAGI (reference sequence). The CDR3 protein is CARIRDRYGYTF. CDR3 nucleotide sequence: TGTGCCAGGATACGGGACCGCTATGGCTACACCTTC.

The chain couples TRBV10-1 to TRBJ1-2; tentatively, D is TRBD1 (5 bases). Germline CDR1 reads WNHNN; CDR2 reads SYGVQD (reference sequence). This CDR3 spans 14 amino acids. The V gene lost 6 bases and the J gene lost 3 bases, with 14 bases spanning the gap. CDR3 nucleotide sequence: TGCGCCAGCAGAGCCCGGGGGAAGGACTATGGCTACACCTTC. Protein: CASRARGKDYGYTF.